This T cell receptor beta chain was obtained from a study of cytomegalovirus exposure and HLA in healthy donors. The wider study: Samples from HLA-typed donors yielded approximately 88 million unique TCRs in an early data release. Study-wide results and limits: In a later analysis, TCR beta V- and J-gene trimming was associated with a missense DCLRE1C variant. In a later analysis, an Asian-associated ancestry cluster reportedly showed fewer N-insertions than the roughly 700-donor mean. TCR beta sequences reportedly predicted most subjects' HLA-A and HLA-B alleles accurately.

With regard to this clone: Its target is not known. Within the sample, other DNA sequences also encode this same CDR3.

Primers included in the PCR were 60 Vbeta and 13 Jbeta primers. Clones were sequenced by immunoSEQ multiplex PCR, and TCRdb holds only the in-frame ones, with some missing. The table lists 95,000 to 150,000 clones, over 60% of them singletons. CDR3 length equals 13 residues. Between the trimmed V and J ends, which lost 0 bases and 2 bases, there was a span of 3 bases. Per germline, CDR1 LGHNA and CDR2 YSLEER. The V call is TRBV4-3, the J call TRBJ2-3; D gene ambiguous. The sample taken for sequencing was PBMCs. The receptor was isolated from a woman aged 40 to 49 in good health and CMV-seropositive. The CDR3 sequence is CASSQDITDTQYF. CDR3 DNA sequence: TGCGCCAGCAGCCAAGATATCACAGATACGCAGTATTTT.